The 7 T cell receptor beta chains reported below all come from one sample, sequenced in a study of technical replicates of blood from a few donors. Generated by immunoSEQ multiplex PCR, the TCRdb table keeps only in-frame clones and is missing some. There are tens of thousands of clones in the sample; under 99% occur only once, and approximately 0.2% lies in the top ten. The sequenced sample was T cells isolated from PBMCs. Receptors originate from a human donor in good health.

The V gene is TRBV27, the J gene TRBJ1-2; 8 nucleotides line up with TRBD1. The trim removed 4 bases at V and 8 bases at J, leaving 3 bases unmatched. The CDR3 length is 12 residues. Per the germline V gene, CDR1 is MNHEY and CDR2 is SMNVEV (reference sequence). Here the CDR3 reads CASSSGQGGYTF. Here the CDR3 DNA reads TGTGCCAGCAGTTCCGGACAGGGAGGCTACACCTTC.

The rearrangement links TRBV9 to TRBJ2-1; 8 bases are a match to TRBD2. The CDR3 spans 17 residues. Germline CDR1 reads SGDLS; CDR2 reads YYNGEE. J was trimmed by 7 bases and V by 4 bases; bases with no gene match: 16. CDR3 nucleotide sequence: TGTGCCAGCAGCCCCTACTCGAGCGGGAGTCAATTAAATGAGCAGTTCTTC. Translated: CASSPYSSGSQLNEQFF.

The rearrangement uses TRBV27 and TRBJ1-2; D is unresolved. Per germline, CDR1 MNHEY and CDR2 SMNVEV (reference sequence). The CDR3 sequence is 13 residues long. The germline V and J ends were trimmed by 2 bases and 0 bases, with 4 bases remaining between them. This CDR3 reads CASSLGANYGYTF. The DNA of the CDR3 is TGTGCCAGCAGTTTAGGAGCTAACTATGGCTACACCTTC.

V is TRBV14 and J is TRBJ2-7, with D tentatively TRBD2 (6 bases). V lost 4 bases, J lost 2 bases, and 15 bases lay in between. CDR3 size: 15 residues. Per germline, CDR1 SGHDN and CDR2 FVKESK. The chain's CDR3 is CASSLRDSRTYEQYF. The CDR3 bases are TGTGCCAGCAGCCTACGGGACTCTCGAACCTACGAGCAGTACTTC.

The J gene is TRBJ2-3, the V gene TRBV7-6; 11 bases fit TRBD2. Per germline, CDR1 SGHVS and CDR2 FNYEAQ. V gave up 6 bases and J gave up 5 bases; unmatched junction bases: 7. This CDR3 is 15 amino acids long. DNA for the CDR3: TGTGCCAGCAGTCTAGCGGGAGGATCGCGAGATACGCAGTATTTT. Translated: CASSLAGGSRDTQYF. Supplemented by reference TRBV7-6 and TRBJ2-3, the full variable domain reads GAGVSQSPRYKVTKRGQDVALRCDPISGHVSLYWYRQALGQGPEFLTYFNYEAQQDKSGLPNDRFSAERPEGSISTLTIQRTEQRDSAMYRCASSLAGGSRDTQYFGPGTRLTVL.

The chain links TRBV18 to TRBJ2-1; D gene unclear. CDR3 size: 16 residues. From germline, CDR1 is KGHSH and CDR2 LQKENI. V was cut by 2 bases and J by 4 bases, with 15 bases left in between. The CDR3 loop is CASSPFAQETYNEQFF. The DNA of the CDR3 is TGTGCCAGCTCACCATTTGCCCAAGAGACTTACAATGAGCAGTTCTTC.

V usage is TRBV7-9 and J usage is TRBJ1-5, with unresolved D. CDR3 length: 14 residues. Per germline, CDR1 SEHNR and CDR2 FQNEAQ (reference sequence). Trimming stripped 5 bases from V and 3 bases from J, with 11 bases between. CDR3 amino acids: CASSVGSNNQPQHF. In nucleotides, the CDR3 is TGTGCCAGCAGCGTAGGTAGCAACAATCAGCCCCAGCATTTT. Combining the CDR3 with reference TRBV7-9 and TRBJ1-5 gives the whole variable domain DTGVSQNPRHKITKRGQNVTFRCDPISEHNRLYWYRQTLGQGPEFLTYFQNEAQLEKSRLLSDRFSAERPKGSFSTLEIQRTEQGDSAMYLCASSVGSNNQPQHFGDGTRLSIL.